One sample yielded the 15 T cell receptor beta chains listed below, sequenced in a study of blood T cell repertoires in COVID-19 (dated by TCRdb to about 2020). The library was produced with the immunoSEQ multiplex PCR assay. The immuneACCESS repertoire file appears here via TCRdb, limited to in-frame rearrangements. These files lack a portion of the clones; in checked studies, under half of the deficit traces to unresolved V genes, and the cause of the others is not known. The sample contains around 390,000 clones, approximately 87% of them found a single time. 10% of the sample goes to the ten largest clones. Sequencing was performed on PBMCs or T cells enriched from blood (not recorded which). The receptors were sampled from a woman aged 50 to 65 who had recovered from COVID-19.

CDR3 amino acids: CASSPTTGTDTQYF. In nucleotides, the CDR3 is TGTGCCAGCAGCCCGACGACAGGGACAGATACGCAGTATTTT. This chain links TRBV9 with TRBJ2-3, with 7 nucleotides matching TRBD1. CDR3 length: 14 residues. V dropped 4 bases and J dropped 3; count of bases not matched to a gene: 5. The germline V gene encodes CDR1 SGDLS and CDR2 YYNGEE.

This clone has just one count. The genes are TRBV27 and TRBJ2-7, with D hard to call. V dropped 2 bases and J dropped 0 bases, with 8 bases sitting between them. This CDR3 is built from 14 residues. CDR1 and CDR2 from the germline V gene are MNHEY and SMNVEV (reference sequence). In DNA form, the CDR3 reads TGTGCCAGCAGTTTACGGTCTAGCTCCTACGAGCAGTACTTC. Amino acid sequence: CASSLRSSSYEQYF.

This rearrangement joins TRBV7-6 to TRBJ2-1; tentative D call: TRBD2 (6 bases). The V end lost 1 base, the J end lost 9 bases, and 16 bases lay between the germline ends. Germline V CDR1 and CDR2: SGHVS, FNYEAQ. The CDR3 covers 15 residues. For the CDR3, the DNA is TGTGCCAGCAGCTTAGAGGCCATGCGGGGATCTGAGCAGTTCTTC. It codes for CASSLEAMRGSEQFF.

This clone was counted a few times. CDR3 sequence reads: CASSVETGTPIISGANVLTF. DNA of the CDR3: TGTGCCAGCAGCGTAGAGACCGGGACTCCGATAATCTCTGGGGCCAACGTCCTGACTTTC. The chain recombines TRBV9 with TRBJ2-6, with D possibly matching TRBD2 (6 bases). Trimming removed 0 bases at V and 0 bases at J, with 19 bases between. This CDR3 contains 20 residues. Germline V gene lookup returns CDR1 SGDLS and CDR2 YYNGEE.

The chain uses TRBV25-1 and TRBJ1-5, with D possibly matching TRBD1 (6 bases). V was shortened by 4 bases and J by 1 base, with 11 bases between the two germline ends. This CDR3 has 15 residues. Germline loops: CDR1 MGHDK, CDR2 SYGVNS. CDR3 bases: TGTGCCAGCAGTGGGGGGGGCGCGAGCAATCAGCCCCAGCATTTT. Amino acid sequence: CASSGGGASNQPQHF.

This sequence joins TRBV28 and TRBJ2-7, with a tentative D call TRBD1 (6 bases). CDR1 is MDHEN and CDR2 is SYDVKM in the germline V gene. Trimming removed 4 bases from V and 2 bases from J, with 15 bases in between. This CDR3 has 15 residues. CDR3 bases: TGTGCCAGCAGTTCGGCACAGGGTTTAGCCTACGAGCAGTACTTC. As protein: CASSSAQGLAYEQYF.

The CDR3 reads CASDSQGQGYEQYF. The CDR3 nucleotides read TGTGCCAGCGACTCTCAGGGACAGGGTTACGAGCAGTACTTC. The rearrangement uses TRBV28 and TRBJ2-7; 9 nucleotides align to TRBD1. The length of the CDR3 is 14 residues. Losses at the gene ends were 8 bases for V and 4 bases for J; bases not matched to a gene: 9. Germline-derived CDR1 and CDR2 are MDHEN and SYDVKM.

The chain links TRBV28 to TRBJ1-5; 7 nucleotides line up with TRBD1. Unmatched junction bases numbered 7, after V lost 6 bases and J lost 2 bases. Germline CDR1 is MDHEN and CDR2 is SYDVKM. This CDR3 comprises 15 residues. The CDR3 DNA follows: TGTGCCAGCAGCCAACAGGGGCCTCGCAATCAGCCCCAGCATTTT. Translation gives CASSQQGPRNQPQHF.

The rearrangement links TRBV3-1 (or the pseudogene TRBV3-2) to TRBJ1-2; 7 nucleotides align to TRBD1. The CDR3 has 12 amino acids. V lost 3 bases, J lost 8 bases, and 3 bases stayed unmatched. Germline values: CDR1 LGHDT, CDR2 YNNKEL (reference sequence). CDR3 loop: CASSHRGQGYTF. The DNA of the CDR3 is TGTGCCAGCAGCCACAGGGGACAGGGCTACACCTTC.

The CDR3 nucleotides read TGTGCCACCAGCAAAACAGGGTACTCACCCCTCCACTTT. As protein: CATSKTGYSPLHF. V gene TRBV15 combines with J gene TRBJ1-6; D is possibly TRBD1 (6 bases). The ends were cut back, 4 bases at V and 10 bases at J, with 11 bases in the middle. Germline V gene lookup returns CDR1 LNHNV and CDR2 YYDKDF (reference sequence). The CDR3 contains 13 residues.

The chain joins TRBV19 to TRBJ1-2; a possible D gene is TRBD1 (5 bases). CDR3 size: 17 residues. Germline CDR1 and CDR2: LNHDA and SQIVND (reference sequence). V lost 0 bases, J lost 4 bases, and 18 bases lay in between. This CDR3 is CASSIEGGPLSFYGYTF. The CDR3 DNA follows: TGTGCCAGTAGTATAGAGGGGGGACCACTCTCCTTCTATGGCTACACCTTC.

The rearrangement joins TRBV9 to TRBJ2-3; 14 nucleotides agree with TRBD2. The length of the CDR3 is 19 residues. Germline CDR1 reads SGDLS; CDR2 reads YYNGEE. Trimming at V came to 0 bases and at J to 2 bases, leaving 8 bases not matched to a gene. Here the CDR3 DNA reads TGTGCCAGCAGCGTAGCAATTCCGGGACTAGCGGGGGTCACAGATACGCAGTATTTT. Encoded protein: CASSVAIPGLAGVTDTQYF.

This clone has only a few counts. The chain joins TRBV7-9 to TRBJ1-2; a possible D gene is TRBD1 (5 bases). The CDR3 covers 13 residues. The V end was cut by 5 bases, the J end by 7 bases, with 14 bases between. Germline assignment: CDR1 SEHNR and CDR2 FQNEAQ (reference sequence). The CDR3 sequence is CASSSAGSSGYTF. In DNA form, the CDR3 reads TGTGCCAGCAGCAGCGCAGGGTCGAGTGGCTACACCTTC.

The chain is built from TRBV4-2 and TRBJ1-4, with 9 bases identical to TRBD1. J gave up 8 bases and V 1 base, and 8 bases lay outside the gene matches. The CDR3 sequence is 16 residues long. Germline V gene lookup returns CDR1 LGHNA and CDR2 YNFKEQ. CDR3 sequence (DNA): TGTGCCAGCAGCCAAGTAACAGGGGGCGTTCGCGAAAAACTGTTTTTT. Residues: CASSQVTGGVREKLFF.

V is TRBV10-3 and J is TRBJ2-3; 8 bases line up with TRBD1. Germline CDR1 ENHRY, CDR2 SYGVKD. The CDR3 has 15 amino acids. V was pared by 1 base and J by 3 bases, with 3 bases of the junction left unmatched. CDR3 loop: CAISEWTGKTDTQYF. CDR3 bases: TGTGCCATCAGTGAGTGGACAGGGAAGACAGATACGCAGTATTTT.